Given below is one T cell receptor beta chain in context. Clones were sequenced by immunoSEQ multiplex PCR, and TCRdb holds only the in-frame ones, with some missing. This table has 100,000 to 150,000 clones, over 80% appearing once. The data were obtained in a study of blood T cell repertoires in COVID-19. For the study at large: The United States, Italy and Spain supplied acute and convalescent COVID-19 samples.

Source material: peripheral blood. The origin of this receptor is a man aged 35-49 years with active or convalescent COVID-19.

CDR3 DNA sequence: TGTGCCAGTAGTCGACAGAGTCAGCCCCAGCATTTT. This encodes CASSRQSQPQHF. V is TRBV19 and J is TRBJ1-5; D possibly corresponds to TRBD1 (5 bases). This CDR3 contains 12 residues. The germline V gene has CDR1 LNHDA and CDR2 SQIVND (reference sequence). V was trimmed by 5 bases and J by 6 bases, leaving 8 bases between them.